This is a list of T cell receptor beta chains from one sample in a study of T cell responses to AZD1222 COVID-19 vaccine. The table came from immunoSEQ multiplex PCR; TCRdb's copy has only in-frame clones and leaves some out. The profile covers some 150,000 clones, with about 87% appearing a single time and more than 3.5% taken by the ten largest. The source material was peripheral blood, sampled 28 days after the second dose of the MenACWY control vaccine. The receptor source for this set is an adult who received the MenACWY meningococcal vaccine as a control. CDR3s include the opening cysteine and the closing phenylalanine or tryptophan. Each record gives: D gene, clone size, J gene, V gene, CDR3 protein, CDR3 DNA. D genes are given only for firm matches. Expanded clones get a size class; other rows say once, few or many, or leave the size out.

D gene: -; clone size: -; J gene: TRBJ2-7; V gene: TRBV6-2/TRBV6-3; CDR3 protein: CASSYVSYEQYF; CDR3 DNA: TGTGCCAGCAGTTATGTTAGCTACGAGCAGTACTTC
D gene: -; clone size: -; J gene: TRBJ1-1; V gene: TRBV7-3; CDR3 protein: CASRKDPGNTEAFF; CDR3 DNA: TGTGCCAGCAGAAAGGATCCTGGGAACACTGAAGCTTTCTTT
D gene: -; clone size: -; J gene: TRBJ1-5; V gene: TRBV6-7; CDR3 protein: CASSPGPDLYSNQPQHF; CDR3 DNA: TGTGCCAGCAGTCCCGGACCGGACCTTTATAGCAATCAGCCCCAGCATTTT
D gene: TRBD2; clone size: -; J gene: TRBJ2-2; V gene: TRBV11-1; CDR3 protein: CASSHPGGNTGELFF; CDR3 DNA: TGTGCCAGCAGCCATCCGGGAGGGAACACCGGGGAGCTGTTTTTT
D gene: TRBD2; clone size: -; J gene: TRBJ2-1; V gene: TRBV27; CDR3 protein: CASSLAGGSSYNEQFF; CDR3 DNA: TGTGCCAGCAGTTTAGCGGGAGGGAGCTCCTACAATGAGCAGTTCTTC
D gene: -; clone size: -; J gene: TRBJ1-1; V gene: TRBV11-2; CDR3 protein: CASSWAGPTNRTNTEAFF; CDR3 DNA: TGTGCCAGCAGCTGGGCAGGGCCGACAAACCGAACAAACACTGAAGCTTTCTTT
D gene: -; clone size: -; J gene: TRBJ2-1; V gene: TRBV4-1; CDR3 protein: CASSQDLVSYNEQFF; CDR3 DNA: TGCGCCAGCAGCCAAGATCTCGTCTCCTACAATGAGCAGTTCTTC
D gene: TRBD1; clone size: -; J gene: TRBJ1-2; V gene: TRBV28; CDR3 protein: CASSTDRRGGYTF; CDR3 DNA: TGTGCCAGCAGCACGGACAGGCGGGGTGGCTACACCTTC
D gene: -; clone size: -; J gene: TRBJ2-7; V gene: TRBV28; CDR3 protein: CASSRGREQYF; CDR3 DNA: TGTGCCAGCAGTCGGGGGAGGGAGCAGTACTTC
D gene: -; clone size: -; J gene: TRBJ2-7; V gene: TRBV5-4; CDR3 protein: CASSLSPRGGYEQYF; CDR3 DNA: TGTGCCAGCAGCTTGAGTCCCAGGGGGGGTTACGAGCAGTACTTC
D gene: -; clone size: -; J gene: TRBJ2-2; V gene: TRBV19; CDR3 protein: CASSIVGKNTGELFF; CDR3 DNA: TGTGCCAGTAGTATAGTGGGGAAGAATACCGGGGAGCTGTTTTTT
D gene: TRBD1; clone size: -; J gene: TRBJ1-2; V gene: TRBV28; CDR3 protein: CASTLIPGQGSGYTF; CDR3 DNA: TGTGCCAGCACCCTGATTCCGGGACAGGGCTCTGGCTACACCTTC
D gene: -; clone size: once; J gene: TRBJ2-7; V gene: TRBV10-2; CDR3 protein: CASSLPGAGSYEQYF; CDR3 DNA: TGCGCCAGCAGTCTTCCTGGGGCCGGCTCCTACGAGCAGTACTTC